The present entry profiles one T cell receptor beta chain with its context. The sample comes from a study of T cell changes during pregnancy in multiple sclerosis. Germline V gene data show CDR1 as MNHEY and CDR2 as SVGAGI. Trimming cost V 5 bases and J 7 bases; bases outside gene matches: 6. This CDR3 spans 15 amino acids. Sequenced by immunoSEQ multiplex PCR; TCRdb stores in-frame clones only, minus some. The data hold about 55,000 clones, with approximately 94% observed a single time. The receptor comes from a female donor with multiple sclerosis, enrolled in a pregnancy study. The V call is TRBV6-5, the J call TRBJ1-4; 11 bases line up with TRBD1. The sample in question was CD8+ T cells from peripheral blood mononuclear cells, obtained in the third trimester of pregnancy. The chain's CDR3 is CASSPRTGGSEKLFF. CDR3 in DNA: TGTGCCAGCAGTCCAAGGACAGGGGGCAGTGAAAAACTGTTTTTT.